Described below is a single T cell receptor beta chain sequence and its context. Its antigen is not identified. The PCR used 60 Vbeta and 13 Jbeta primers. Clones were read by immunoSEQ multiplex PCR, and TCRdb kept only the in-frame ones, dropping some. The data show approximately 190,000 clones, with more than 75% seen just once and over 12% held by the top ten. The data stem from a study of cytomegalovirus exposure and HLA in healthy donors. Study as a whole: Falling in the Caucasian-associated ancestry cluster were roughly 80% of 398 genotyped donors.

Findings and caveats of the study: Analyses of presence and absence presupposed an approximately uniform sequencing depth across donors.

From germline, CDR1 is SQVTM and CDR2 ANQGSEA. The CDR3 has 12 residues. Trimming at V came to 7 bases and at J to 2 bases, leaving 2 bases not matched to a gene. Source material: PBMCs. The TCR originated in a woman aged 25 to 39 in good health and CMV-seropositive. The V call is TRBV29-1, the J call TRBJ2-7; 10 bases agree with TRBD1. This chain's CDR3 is CSAGTGAYEQYF. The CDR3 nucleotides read TGCAGCGCTGGGACAGGGGCCTACGAGCAGTACTTC.